What follows are 3 T cell receptor beta chains derived from one specimen sequenced in a study of T cell responses to AZD1222 COVID-19 vaccine. Here immunoSEQ multiplex PCR was the method, and the copy in TCRdb shows in-frame clones only, minus some. This sample carries approximately 92,000 clones, about 90% of them seen once, and the ten largest clones take roughly 2.9%. The sample was peripheral blood, taken on day 0 of AZD1222 vaccination. These receptors were collected from an adult in good health.

The gene calls are TRBV6-2 or TRBV6-3 and TRBJ2-7; no clear D. Trimming cost V 2 bases and J 3 bases, with 8 bases left between them. The CDR3 is 13 amino acids. Germline CDR1 reads MNHEY; CDR2 reads SVGEGT. CDR3 sequence (DNA): TGTGCCAGCAGTTACGGTAATCACTACGAGCAGTACTTC. Its protein product is CASSYGNHYEQYF.

This clone was counted a single time. V gene TRBV6-6 combines with J gene TRBJ2-5; D remains ambiguous. The V gene's germline CDR1 is MNHNY and CDR2 SVGAGI (reference sequence). V lost 7 bases and J 2 bases, leaving 8 bases between the germline ends. The CDR3 runs to 12 residues. The CDR3 is CASMSGQETQYF. For the CDR3, the DNA is TGTGCCAGCATGTCGGGTCAAGAGACCCAGTACTTC.

This chain links TRBV5-1 with TRBJ1-2; 7 bases are a match to TRBD1. The CDR3 extends over 14 amino acids. The germline V gene has CDR1 SGHRS and CDR2 YFSETQ. V was clipped by 0 bases and J by 4 bases; unmatched bases: 3. CDR3 in amino acids: CASSLGDRVYGYTF. In nucleotides, the CDR3 is TGCGCCAGCAGCTTGGGAGACAGGGTCTATGGCTACACCTTC.